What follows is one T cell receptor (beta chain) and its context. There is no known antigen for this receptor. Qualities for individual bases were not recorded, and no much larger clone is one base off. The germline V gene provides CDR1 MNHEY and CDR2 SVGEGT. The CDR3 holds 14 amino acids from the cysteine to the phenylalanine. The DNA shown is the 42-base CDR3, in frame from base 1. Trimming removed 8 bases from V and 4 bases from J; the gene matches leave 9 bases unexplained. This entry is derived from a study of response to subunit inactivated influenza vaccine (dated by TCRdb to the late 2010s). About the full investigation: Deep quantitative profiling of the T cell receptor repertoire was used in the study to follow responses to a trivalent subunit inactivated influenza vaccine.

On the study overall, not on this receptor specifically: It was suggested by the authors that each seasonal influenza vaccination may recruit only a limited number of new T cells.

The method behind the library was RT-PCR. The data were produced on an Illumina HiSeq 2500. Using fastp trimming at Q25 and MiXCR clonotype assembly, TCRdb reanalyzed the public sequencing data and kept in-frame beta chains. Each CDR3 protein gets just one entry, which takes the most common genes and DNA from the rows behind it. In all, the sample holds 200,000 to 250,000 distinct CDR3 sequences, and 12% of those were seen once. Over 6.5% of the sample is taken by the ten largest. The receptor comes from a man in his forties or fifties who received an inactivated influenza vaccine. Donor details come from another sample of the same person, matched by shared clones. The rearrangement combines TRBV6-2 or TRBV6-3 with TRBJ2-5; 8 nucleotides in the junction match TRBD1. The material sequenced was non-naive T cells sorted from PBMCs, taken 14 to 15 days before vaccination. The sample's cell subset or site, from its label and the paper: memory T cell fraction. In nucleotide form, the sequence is TGTGCCAGCGGAGATACAGGGGGAGGAGAGACCCAGTACTTC. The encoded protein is CASGDTGGGETQYF.